The source of this TCR beta chain is a study of cytomegalovirus exposure and HLA in healthy donors. Study observations and caveats: Cytomegalovirus association was listed for around 170 TCR beta chains.

This clone was seen once. The target antigen is unknown. PCR primers comprised 60 Vbeta and 13 Jbeta primers. Profiling relied on immunoSEQ multiplex PCR, and the TCRdb table lists in-frame clones only, not all of them. The sample contains tens of thousands of clones, approximately 78% of which appear only once. This CDR3 is 14 amino acids long. CDR1 is SNHLY, CDR2 FYNNEI, per germline. The junction had 4 bases not matched to a gene; V was cut back by 3 bases and J by 5 bases. Nominally healthy donors were sampled, though unrecorded immune exposures were likely. J is TRBJ1-5 and V is TRBV2, with 7 bases fitting TRBD1. Sequenced material: PBMCs. The receptor's source is a man between 18 and 29 years old in good health and CMV-seropositive. The DNA of the CDR3 is TGTGCCAGCAGTGAGTCAGGGGGGTATCAGCCCCAGCATTTT. Its translation: CASSESGGYQPQHF.